One and the same sample provided the 9 T cell receptor beta chains below, sequenced in a study of shared clonotypes between healthy human individuals. Clones were sequenced by immunoSEQ multiplex PCR, and TCRdb holds only the in-frame ones, with some missing. The sample has about 560,000 clones, around 80% seen once; the top ten hold 9.5% to 15%. Sequenced sample: PBMCs. The receptor source for this set is a woman aged 35 to 49 in good health. Some clones in this sample may be carry-over from other donors' samples.

V and J are TRBV28 and TRBJ1-5; no reliable D call. Germline values: CDR1 MDHEN, CDR2 SYDVKM. V lost 5 bases, J lost 3 bases, and 5 bases lay in between. The CDR3 is 12 amino acids. This CDR3 is CASSPINQPQHF. As DNA, the CDR3 is TGTGCCAGCAGTCCTATCAATCAGCCCCAGCATTTT.

The CDR3: CASSPLTMNTEAFF. The DNA for the CDR3 is TGTGCCAGCAGCCCCCTGACAATGAACACTGAAGCTTTCTTT. V gene TRBV7-2 combines with J gene TRBJ1-1, with D hard to call. Germline V CDR1 and CDR2: SGHTA, FQGNSA. The V end was cut by 5 bases, the J end by 0 bases, with 10 bases between. The CDR3 length is 14 residues.

This rearrangement joins TRBV28 to TRBJ1-4; 8 nucleotides match TRBD1. The V gene's germline CDR1 is MDHEN and CDR2 SYDVKM. CDR3 length: 14 amino acids. With 0 bases clipped from V and 12 bases from J, the junction kept 6 bases outside the gene matches. The CDR3 sequence is CASSLWDREGQLFF. For the CDR3, the DNA is TGTGCCAGCAGTTTATGGGACAGGGAAGGACAACTGTTTTTT.

The rearrangement links TRBV28 to TRBJ1-1; the D gene is possibly TRBD1 (6 bases). Germline loops: CDR1 MDHEN, CDR2 SYDVKM. V was clipped by 2 bases and J by 4 bases, with 14 bases between them. The CDR3 length is 15 residues. CDR3 region: CASSLGGAGGTEAFF. CDR3 DNA: TGTGCCAGCAGTTTAGGGGGGGCCGGGGGCACTGAAGCTTTCTTT.

The chain couples TRBV5-1 to TRBJ2-1, with 8 bases lining up with TRBD2. Germline CDR1 SGHRS, CDR2 YFSETQ. The CDR3 extends over 14 amino acids. The ends lost 3 bases at V and 6 bases at J; junction bases unmatched: 5. The CDR3: CASSYSGTSNEQFF. CDR3 coding DNA: TGCGCCAGCAGCTATTCCGGGACTAGCAATGAGCAGTTCTTC.

The rearrangement uses TRBV19 and TRBJ1-2; D remains ambiguous. Trimming pared 5 bases from V and 3 bases from J, leaving 7 bases between. Per the germline V gene, CDR1 is LNHDA and CDR2 is SQIVND (reference sequence). The CDR3 spans 12 residues. Here the CDR3 DNA reads TGTGCCAGTAGTGTGCAGGACTATGGCTACACCTTC. This encodes CASSVQDYGYTF.

The chain couples TRBV29-1 to TRBJ2-3; TRBD2 might be the D (6 bases). Germline CDR1 and CDR2: SQVTM and ANQGSEA. Trimming stripped 4 bases from V and 2 bases from J, with 13 bases between. This CDR3 has 14 residues. Written as DNA, the CDR3 is TGCAGCGTTGTGGGGGGAGGAACCACAGATACGCAGTATTTT. Translation: CSVVGGGTTDTQYF.

The gene calls are TRBV6-6 and TRBJ2-1; D may be TRBD1 or TRBD2 (5 bases each). The CDR3 length is 14 residues. CDR1 and CDR2 (germline): MNHNY, SVGAGI (reference sequence). The V and J ends lost 7 bases and 4 bases respectively, with 14 bases between them. The CDR3 DNA follows: TGTGCCAGCATGCTGGGGGAGCGATACAATGAGCAGTTCTTC. This sequence encodes CASMLGERYNEQFF.

The chain is built from TRBV19 and TRBJ2-1; 11 nucleotides match TRBD2. The V segment lost 2 bases and the J segment 7 bases; nucleotides outside the gene matches: 7. The CDR3 is made up of 16 amino acids. From germline, CDR1 is LNHDA and CDR2 SQIVND (reference sequence). The CDR3 here is CASSIRASGRRNEQFF. Written as DNA, the CDR3 is TGTGCCAGTAGTATACGAGCTAGCGGGAGGCGTAATGAGCAGTTCTTC. Full variable domain (missing parts from reference TRBV19 and TRBJ2-1): DGGITQSPKYLFRKEGQNVTLSCEQNLNHDAMYWYRQDPGQGLRLIYYSQIVNDFQKGDIAEGYSVSREKKESFPLTVTSAQKNPTAFYLCASSIRASGRRNEQFFGPGTRLTVL.